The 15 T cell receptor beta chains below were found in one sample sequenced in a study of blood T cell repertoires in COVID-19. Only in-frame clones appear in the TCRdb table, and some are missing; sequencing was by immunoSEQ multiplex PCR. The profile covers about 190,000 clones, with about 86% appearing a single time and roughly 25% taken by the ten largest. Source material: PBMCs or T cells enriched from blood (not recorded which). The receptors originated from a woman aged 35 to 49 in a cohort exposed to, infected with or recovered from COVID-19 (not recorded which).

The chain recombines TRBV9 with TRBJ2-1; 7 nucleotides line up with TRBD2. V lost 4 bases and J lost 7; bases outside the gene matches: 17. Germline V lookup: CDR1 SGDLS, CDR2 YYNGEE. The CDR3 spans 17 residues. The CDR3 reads CASSSLAEVRDGNEQFF. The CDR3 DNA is TGTGCCAGCAGCTCCCTAGCGGAGGTCAGGGATGGTAATGAGCAGTTCTTC.

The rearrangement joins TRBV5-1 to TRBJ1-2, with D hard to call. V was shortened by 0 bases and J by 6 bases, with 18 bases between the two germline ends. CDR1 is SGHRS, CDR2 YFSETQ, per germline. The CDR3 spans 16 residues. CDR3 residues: CASSLASGSGRDGYTF. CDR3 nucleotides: TGCGCCAGCAGCTTGGCCAGTGGCTCAGGCAGAGATGGCTACACCTTC.

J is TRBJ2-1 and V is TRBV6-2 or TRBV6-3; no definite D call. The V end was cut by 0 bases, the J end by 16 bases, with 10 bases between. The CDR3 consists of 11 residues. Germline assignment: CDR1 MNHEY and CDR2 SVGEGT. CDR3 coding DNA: TGTGCCAGCAGTTACTCGTGGCAGTACTTCTTC. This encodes CASSYSWQYFF.

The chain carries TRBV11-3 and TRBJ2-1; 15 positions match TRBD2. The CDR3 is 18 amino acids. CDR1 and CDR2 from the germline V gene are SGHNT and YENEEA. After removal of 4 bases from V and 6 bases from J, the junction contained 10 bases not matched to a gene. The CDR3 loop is CASSSGLAGGRLFNEQFF. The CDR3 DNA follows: TGTGCCAGCAGCTCCGGACTAGCGGGAGGGCGTTTATTCAATGAGCAGTTCTTC.

The CDR3 region has the DNA TGTGCCAGCAGTGAAGAATGGACATACTACGAGCAGTACTTC. Protein sequence: CASSEEWTYYEQYF. The chain is built from TRBV6-1 and TRBJ2-7; tentative D call: TRBD1 (5 bases). The CDR3 has 14 residues. Germline-derived CDR1 and CDR2 are MNHNS and SASEGT. The germline V and J ends were trimmed by 1 base and 3 bases, with 10 bases remaining between them.

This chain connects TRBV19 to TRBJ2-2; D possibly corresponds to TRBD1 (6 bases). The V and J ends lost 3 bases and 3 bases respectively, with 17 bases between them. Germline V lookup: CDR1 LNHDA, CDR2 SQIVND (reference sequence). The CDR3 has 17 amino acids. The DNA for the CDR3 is TGTGCCAGTAGTATCCCAACAGGGATTGTGGACACCGGGGAGCTGTTTTTT. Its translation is CASSIPTGIVDTGELFF.

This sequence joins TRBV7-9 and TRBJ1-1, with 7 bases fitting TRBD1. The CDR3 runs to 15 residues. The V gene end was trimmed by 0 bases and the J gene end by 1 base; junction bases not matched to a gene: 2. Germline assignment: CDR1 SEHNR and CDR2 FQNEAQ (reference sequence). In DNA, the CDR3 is TGTGCCAGCAGCTTAGCGAACAGGGGGAACACTGAAGCTTTCTTT. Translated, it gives CASSLANRGNTEAFF.

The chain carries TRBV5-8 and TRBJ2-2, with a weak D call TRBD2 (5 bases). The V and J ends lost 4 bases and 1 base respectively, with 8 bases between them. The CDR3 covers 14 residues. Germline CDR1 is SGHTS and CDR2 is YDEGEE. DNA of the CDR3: TGTGCCAGCAGCCCGCGGGTGAACACCGGGGAGCTGTTTTTT. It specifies CASSPRVNTGELFF.

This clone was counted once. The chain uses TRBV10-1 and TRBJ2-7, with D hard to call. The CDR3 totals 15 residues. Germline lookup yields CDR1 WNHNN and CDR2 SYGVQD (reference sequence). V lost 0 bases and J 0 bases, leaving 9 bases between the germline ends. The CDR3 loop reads CASSESERNSYEQYF. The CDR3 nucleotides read TGCGCCAGCAGTGAGTCTGAGCGAAACTCCTACGAGCAGTACTTC.

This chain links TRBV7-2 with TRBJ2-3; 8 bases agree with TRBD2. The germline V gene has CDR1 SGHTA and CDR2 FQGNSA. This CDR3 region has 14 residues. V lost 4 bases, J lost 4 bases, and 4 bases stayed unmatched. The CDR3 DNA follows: TGTGCCAGCAGCTCAGGACTAGCCTCAGATACGCAGTATTTT. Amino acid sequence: CASSSGLASDTQYF.

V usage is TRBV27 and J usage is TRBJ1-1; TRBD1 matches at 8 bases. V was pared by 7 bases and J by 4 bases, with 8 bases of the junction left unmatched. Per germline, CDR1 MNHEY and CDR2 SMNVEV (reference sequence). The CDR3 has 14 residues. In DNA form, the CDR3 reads TGTGCCAGCAACCTACAGGGGGTTTCCACTGAAGCTTTCTTT. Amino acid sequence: CASNLQGVSTEAFF.

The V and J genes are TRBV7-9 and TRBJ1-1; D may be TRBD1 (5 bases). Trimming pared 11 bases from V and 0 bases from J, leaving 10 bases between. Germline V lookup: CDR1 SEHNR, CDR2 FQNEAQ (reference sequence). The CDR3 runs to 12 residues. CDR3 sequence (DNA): TGTGCCGGAAGGACAATGAACACTGAAGCTTTCTTT. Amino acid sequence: CAGRTMNTEAFF. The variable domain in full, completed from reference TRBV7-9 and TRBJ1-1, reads DTGVSQNPRHKITKRGQNVTFRCDPISEHNRLYWYRQTLGQGPEFLTYFQNEAQLEKSRLLSDRFSAERPKGSFSTLEIQRTEQGDSAMYLCAGRTMNTEAFFGQGTRLTVV.

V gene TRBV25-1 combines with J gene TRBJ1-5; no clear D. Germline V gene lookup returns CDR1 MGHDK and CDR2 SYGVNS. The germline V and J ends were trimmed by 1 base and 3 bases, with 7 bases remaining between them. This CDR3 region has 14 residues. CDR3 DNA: TGTGCCAGCAGTGAATTGGAGGCCAATCAGCCCCAGCATTTT. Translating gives CASSELEANQPQHF.

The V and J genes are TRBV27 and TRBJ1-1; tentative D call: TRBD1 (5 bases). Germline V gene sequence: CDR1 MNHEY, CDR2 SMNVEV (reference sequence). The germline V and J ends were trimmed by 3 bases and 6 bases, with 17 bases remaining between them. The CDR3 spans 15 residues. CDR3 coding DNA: TGTGCCAGCAGTTTGTCAGCGGGGAGGGGAGCTGAAGCTTTCTTT. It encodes CASSLSAGRGAEAFF.

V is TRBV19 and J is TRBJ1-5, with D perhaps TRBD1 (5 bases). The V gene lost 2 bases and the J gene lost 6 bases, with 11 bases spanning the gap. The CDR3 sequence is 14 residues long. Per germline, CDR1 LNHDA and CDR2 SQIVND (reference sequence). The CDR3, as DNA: TGTGCCAGTAGTATAAACGGCGGGGGTCAGCCCCAGCATTTT. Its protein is CASSINGGGQPQHF.